What follows describes a single TCR beta chain. Its antigen is as yet unknown. The sample belongs to a study of blood T cells in healthy people across ages. Overall study results and limits: More naive CD4+ cells and higher diversity marked long-lived donors relative to aged donors. Per million T cells, TCR beta diversity dropped about linearly as age rose.

This CDR3 has 15 residues. The V gene's germline CDR1 is MNHNS and CDR2 SASEGT. The ends were cut back, 0 bases at V and 0 bases at J, with 8 bases in the middle. A second 7 to 11 cycle PCR used barcoded and J-beta primers. Template switching added a 12-random-nucleotide identifier to every cDNA molecule. TCRdb re-called the 5' RACE reads through MiXCR, storing one row per CDR3 protein. Among hundreds of thousands of distinct CDR3 sequences listed, under 45% were seen once. This receptor was taken from a man aged 55 to 70 in good health. This rearrangement joins TRBV6-1 to TRBJ1-2; no definite D call. The sample taken for sequencing was blood. CDR3 loop: CASSEAAGANYGYTF. CDR3 nucleotides: TGTGCCAGCAGTGAAGCGGCCGGAGCTAACTATGGCTACACCTTC.